This T cell receptor (beta chain) was sequenced during a study of cytomegalovirus exposure and HLA in healthy donors. The count of this clone is one. Its antigen is currently unknown. Those who donated were healthy bone marrow donors. V was trimmed by 3 bases and J by 6 bases, leaving 17 bases between them. Per germline, CDR1 SGHKS and CDR2 YYEKEE (reference sequence). The CDR3 spans 15 residues. The PCR employed 60 Vbeta primers together with 13 Jbeta primers. Per the original data handling: It was a later analysis that counted 75 million to 90 million unique TCR beta chains, of which roughly 11 million were shared. TCRdb's copy holds only in-frame clones and misses some; the assay was immunoSEQ multiplex PCR. V and J calls and clone size are those listed in that table; D and trimming were worked out from the DNA. Altogether 150,000 to 200,000 clones are present, roughly 78% being singletons, with the ten largest covering around 7%.

The study, taken as a whole, reports: It was assumed in the presence/absence analyses that sequencing depth was roughly uniform across donors.

Sequenced material: PBMCs. The clonotype originates from a man in his forties in good health and CMV-seropositive. J is TRBJ2-3 and V is TRBV5-5, with TRBD2 as a possible D gene (7 bases). The CDR3 bases are TGTGCCAGCAGCTCCCCCCGGGGGGCAGTCGATACGCAGTATTTT. This codes for CASSSPRGAVDTQYF.